The sequence of this T cell receptor (beta chain) was determined in a study of blood T cell repertoires in COVID-19. Study as a whole: Material from acute and convalescent COVID-19 was sourced from the United States, Italy and Spain. T cells, B-cell-depleted T cells, or PBMCs supplied cDNA or gDNA.

In the authors' workflow: Scientists estimated how many nucleated cells there were by amplifying reference gene primers. The repertoire was sequenced with immunoSEQ multiplex PCR; TCRdb's copy has only in-frame clones and lacks some. V and J calls and clone size are as listed in that table; D and trimming were resolved from the DNA. The sample yields 300,000 or so clones, roughly 84% seen once. The receptor comes from a middle-aged man with active or convalescent COVID-19. The specimen was peripheral blood.

For the CDR3, the DNA is TGTGCCAGCACCCGACCGGGACAGGTAAAGTCTAGGTGCTACACCTTC. It codes for CASTRPGQVKSRCYTF. The V call is TRBV28, the J call TRBJ1-2; 8 nucleotides match TRBD1. Germline V gene lookup returns CDR1 MDHEN and CDR2 SYDVKM. The CDR3 is made up of 16 amino acids. V was pared by 7 bases and J by 9 bases, with 19 bases of the junction left unmatched.